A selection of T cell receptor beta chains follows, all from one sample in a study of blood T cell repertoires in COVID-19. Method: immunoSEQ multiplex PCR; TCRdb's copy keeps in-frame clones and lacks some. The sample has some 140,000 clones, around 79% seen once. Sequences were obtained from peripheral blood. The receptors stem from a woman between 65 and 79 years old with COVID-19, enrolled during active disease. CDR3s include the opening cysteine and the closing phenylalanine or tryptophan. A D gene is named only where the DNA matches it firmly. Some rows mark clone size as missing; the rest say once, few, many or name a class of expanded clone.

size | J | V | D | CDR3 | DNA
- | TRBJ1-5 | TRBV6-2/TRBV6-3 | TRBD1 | CASSPGQGNGQPQHF | TGTGCCAGCAGTCCGGGACAGGGTAATGGTCAGCCCCAGCATTTT
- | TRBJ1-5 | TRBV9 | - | CASSPGQINQPQHF | TGTGCCAGCAGTCCTGGACAGATAAATCAGCCCCAGCATTTT
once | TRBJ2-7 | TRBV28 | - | CASGGSYEQYF | TGTGCCAGCGGGGGGTCCTACGAGCAGTACTTC
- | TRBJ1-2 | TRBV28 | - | CASSFGGDYGYTF | TGTGCCAGCAGTTTCGGGGGGGACTATGGCTACACCTTC
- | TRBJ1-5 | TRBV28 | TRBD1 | CASSQTQGARGQPQHF | TGTGCCAGCAGTCAAACACAGGGGGCGAGGGGTCAGCCCCAGCATTTT
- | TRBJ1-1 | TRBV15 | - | CATSRTRQLSNTEAFF | TGTGCCACCAGCAGAACAAGACAGCTCTCAAACACTGAAGCTTTCTTT
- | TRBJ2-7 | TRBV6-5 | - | CATGGHSSYEQYF | TGTGCCACCGGTGGACACAGCTCCTACGAGCAGTACTTC
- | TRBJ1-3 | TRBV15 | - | CATSRDPGSSGNTIYF | TGTGCCACCAGCAGAGATCCGGGTAGCTCTGGAAACACCATATATTTT
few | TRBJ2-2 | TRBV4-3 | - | CASSRDRGSTGELFF | TGCGCCAGCAGCCGAGACCGGGGTTCTACCGGGGAGCTGTTTTTT
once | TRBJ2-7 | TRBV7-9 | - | CASSFGGRSIPQSYEQYF | TGTGCCAGCAGCTTTGGGGGCCGGAGTATCCCCCAATCCTACGAGCAGTACTTC
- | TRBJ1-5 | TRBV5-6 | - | CASSRGVTGQPQHF | TGTGCCAGCAGCCGGGGGGTGACAGGACAGCCCCAGCATTTT
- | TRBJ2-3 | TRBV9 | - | CASSLPGGGVDTQYF | TGTGCCAGCAGCCTCCCGGGGGGCGGGGTGGATACGCAGTATTTT
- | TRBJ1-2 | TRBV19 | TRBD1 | CASSSDRGNYGYTF | TGTGCCAGTAGTAGTGACAGGGGGAACTATGGCTACACCTTC
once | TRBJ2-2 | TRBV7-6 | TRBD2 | CASSLGLGGRTGELFF | TGTGCCAGCAGCTTGGGACTAGGGGGAAGAACCGGGGAGCTGTTTTTT
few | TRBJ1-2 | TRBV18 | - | CASSPSEEDGYTF | TGTGCCAGCTCACCATCGGAGGAGGATGGCTACACCTTC
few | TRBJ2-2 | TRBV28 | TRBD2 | CASSLYLASGGVNTGELFF | TGTGCCAGCAGTTTATATCTCGCTAGCGGGGGGGTGAACACCGGGGAGCTGTTTTTT
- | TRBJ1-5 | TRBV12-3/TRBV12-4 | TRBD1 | CASSSGQGTPQHF | TGTGCCAGCAGTTCGGGACAGGGGACGCCCCAGCATTTT
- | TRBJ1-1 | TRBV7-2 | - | CASSLGGGFTEAFF | TGTGCCAGCAGCTTGGGGGGGGGATTCACTGAAGCTTTCTTT
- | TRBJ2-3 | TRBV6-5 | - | CASTRHPTDTQYF | TGTGCCAGCACCCGACACCCCACAGATACGCAGTATTTT
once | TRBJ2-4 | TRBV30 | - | CAWSPGANIQYF | TGTGCCTGGAGTCCTGGGGCAAACATTCAGTACTTC
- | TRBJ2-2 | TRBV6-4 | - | CATRRGSNTGELFF | TGTGCCACTCGCCGGGGGTCGAACACCGGGGAGCTGTTTTTT
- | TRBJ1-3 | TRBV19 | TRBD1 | CASSLPGTENTIYF | TGTGCCAGTAGTTTACCCGGGACAGAAAACACCATATATTTT
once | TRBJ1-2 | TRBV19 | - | CASSGALFGYTF | TGTGCCAGTAGTGGGGCGCTATTTGGCTACACCTTC
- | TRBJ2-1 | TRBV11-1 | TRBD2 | CASSLMRGGFNEQFF | TGTGCCAGCAGCTTAATGCGGGGGGGCTTCAATGAGCAGTTCTTC
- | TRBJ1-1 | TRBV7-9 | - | CASSRGLNTEAFF | TGTGCCAGCAGTCGGGGATTGAACACTGAAGCTTTCTTT
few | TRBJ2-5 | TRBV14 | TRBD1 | CASRDRVLETQYF | TGTGCCAGCAGAGACAGGGTTCTGGAGACCCAGTACTTC
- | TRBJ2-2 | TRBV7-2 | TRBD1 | CASSLVSGGSTGELFF | TGTGCCAGCAGCTTAGTATCAGGGGGAAGCACCGGGGAGCTGTTTTTT
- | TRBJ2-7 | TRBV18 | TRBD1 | CASSPGQEGEQYF | TGTGCCAGCTCACCGGGACAGGAGGGCGAGCAGTACTTC
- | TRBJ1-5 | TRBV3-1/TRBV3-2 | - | CASSQEGGPQHF | TGTGCCAGCAGCCAAGAAGGCGGGCCCCAGCATTTT
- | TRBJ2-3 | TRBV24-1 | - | CATSVSGVGTDTQYF | TGTGCCACCAGTGTTTCGGGGGTTGGCACAGATACGCAGTATTTT
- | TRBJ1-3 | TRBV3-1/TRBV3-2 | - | CASSQGGSGNTIYF | TGTGCCAGCAGCCAAGGAGGATCTGGAAACACCATATATTTT
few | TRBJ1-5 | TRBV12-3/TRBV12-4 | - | CASYRGRQPQHF | TGTGCCAGCTATCGCGGGCGTCAGCCCCAGCATTTT
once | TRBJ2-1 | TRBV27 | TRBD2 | CASSLRLAGGNEQFF | TGTGCCAGCAGTTTACGACTAGCGGGGGGAAATGAGCAGTTCTTC
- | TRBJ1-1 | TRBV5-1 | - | CASSHGAVNTEAFF | TGCGCCAGCAGCCATGGGGCGGTGAACACTGAAGCTTTCTTT
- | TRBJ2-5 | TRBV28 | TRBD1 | CASSTRGQEETQYF | TGTGCCAGCAGTACCCGTGGACAGGAAGAGACCCAGTACTTC
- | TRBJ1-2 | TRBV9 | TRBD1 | CASSVSPIQGTGGYTF | TGTGCCAGCAGCGTATCCCCCATACAGGGGACGGGGGGCTACACCTTC
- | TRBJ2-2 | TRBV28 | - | CASSTTGRTGELFF | TGTGCCAGCAGTACTACGGGTCGGACCGGGGAGCTGTTTTTT
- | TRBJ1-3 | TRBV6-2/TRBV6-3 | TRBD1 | CASSFTPGQIDSGNTIYF | TGTGCCAGCAGTTTCACGCCGGGACAGATTGACTCTGGAAACACCATATATTTT
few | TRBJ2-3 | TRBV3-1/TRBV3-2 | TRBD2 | CASSQGTSGGGFADTQYF | TGTGCCAGCAGCCAGGGGACTAGCGGGGGGGGATTCGCAGATACGCAGTATTTT
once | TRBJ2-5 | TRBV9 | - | CASSSGEGVETQYF | TGTGCCAGCAGCTCAGGGGAGGGTGTGGAGACCCAGTACTTC
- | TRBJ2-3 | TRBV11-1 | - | CASSFGRQGRTDTQYF | TGTGCCAGCAGCTTTGGAAGGCAGGGAAGGACAGATACGCAGTATTTT
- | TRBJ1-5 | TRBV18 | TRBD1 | CASSPQVRGDNQPQHF | TGTGCCAGCTCACCACAGGTCAGGGGGGACAATCAGCCCCAGCATTTT
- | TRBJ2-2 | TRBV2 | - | CASSESGGGAFAGELFF | TGTGCCAGCAGTGAATCGGGAGGGGGCGCATTCGCCGGGGAGCTGTTTTTT